This T cell receptor beta chain is from a study of shared clonotypes between healthy human individuals. The overall study: Participating donors consisted of two women and a few men aged 18 to 49.

Germline lookup yields CDR1 SGHRS and CDR2 YFSETQ. This CDR3 region has 15 residues. Trimming left V 0 bases short and J 5 bases short, with 14 bases between. This clone was seen many times. The antigen remains undetermined. All participating donors were Caucasian adults from Nashville, Tennessee. Findings and limits, study-wide: Only blood samples were collected, and tissue repertoires likely differ.

The method was immunoSEQ multiplex PCR; TCRdb's version includes in-frame clones alone and lacks a portion of them. The data show around 530,000 clones, around three quarters seen once. The V gene is TRBV5-1, the J gene TRBJ2-5; weak D call: TRBD2 (8 bases). This sequence originates from a woman in her 40s in good health. Some clones in this sample may be carry-over from other donors' samples. The sample was PBMCs. DNA of the CDR3: TGCGCCAGCAGCTTGGTGGTAGCGGGACAGGAGACCCAGTACTTC. Residues: CASSLVVAGQETQYF.